The T cell receptor beta chain under discussion was sequenced for a study of shared clonotypes between healthy human individuals. Naive CD8 populations comprised CD45RO-negative cells positively selected for CCR7, excluding terminally differentiated effector memory CD45RA+ cells. Samples underwent the assay at deep level. The table came from immunoSEQ multiplex PCR; TCRdb's copy has only in-frame clones and leaves some out. The sample lists approximately 2,000,000 clones; around 95% were seen once. The source of this sequence is a man between 18 and 35 years old in good health. Some clones in this sample may be carry-over from other donors' samples. Input material: naive CD8+ T cells from PBMCs.

The CDR3 DNA is TGCGCCAGCAGCTGGACGCCGACAGGGGGTACTGAAGCTTTCTTT. Encoded protein: CASSWTPTGGTEAFF. V is TRBV5-1 and J is TRBJ1-1, with 9 bases that match TRBD1. The CDR3 length is 15 residues. With 3 bases clipped from V and 5 bases from J, the junction kept 8 bases outside the gene matches. The germline V gene has CDR1 SGHRS and CDR2 YFSETQ.